The clone carrying this T cell receptor beta chain was counted between two and nine times. Its specificity is unknown. Investigators profiled TCR beta VDJ and CDR3 from genomic DNA template. TCRdb re-derived calls from the reads in MiXCR, one entry per CDR3 protein. In the table there are roughly 220,000 distinct CDR3 sequences, roughly 60% of which are singletons. This specimen belongs to a study of CD8+CD57+ T cells in acquired aplastic anemia. Study at large: Each DNA sample taken from sorted CD4+ and CD8+ cells came to 3 to 3.5 ug on average.

Trimming at V came to 3 bases and at J to 5 bases, leaving 3 bases not matched to a gene. Germline values: CDR1 SNHLY, CDR2 FYNNEI. The CDR3 totals 13 residues. An expansion of CD8+CD57+ cells by flow cytometry had been shown in patients chosen for sequencing. Blood samples were obtained from patients who had received no prior therapy. Study-wide results and caveats: Between the patient and control groups, CD8+ Simpson's diversity did not differ significantly. A set of 25 to 35 CD8+ CDR3 sequences was shared between patients and controls, and these sequences appeared highly expressed in patients.

The sequenced sample was sorted CD4+, CD8+, or CD8+CD57+ T cells (not recorded which) from PBMCs. The rearrangement joins TRBV2 to TRBJ2-5; 7 bases are a match to TRBD1. This TCR came from a human donor with aplastic anemia. CDR3 protein: CASSDGQEETQYF. For the CDR3, the DNA is TGTGCCAGCAGTGACGGACAGGAGGAGACCCAGTACTTC.